This is a list of T cell receptor beta chains from one sample in a study of cytomegalovirus exposure and HLA in healthy donors. Produced via immunoSEQ multiplex PCR; TCRdb's table is partial and in-frame only. The data hold about 200,000 clones, with around 90% observed a single time. Sequenced input: PBMCs. These receptors originate from a woman younger than 35 in good health and CMV-seropositive. Each CDR3 is given with its conserved first and last residue. Not every row has a clone size; where given, it reads once, few, many or a size class.

TRBJ1-1 NA TRBV9 CASNTEGGLRGTEAFF
TRBJ2-1 NA TRBV9 CASSRSSGRGGIEQFF
TRBJ1-1 NA TRBV5-4 CASSDVNRGPNTEAFF
TRBJ2-5 NA TRBV2 CASSVHTLTSGTSQETQYF
TRBJ2-2 NA TRBV25-1 CASSELAVNTGELFF
TRBJ2-7 NA TRBV7-2 CASSPRTGAIEQYF
TRBJ2-7 NA TRBV12-5 CASGLDRYSSYEQYF
TRBJ2-3 NA TRBV11-2 CASSRPSGSRTDTQYF
TRBJ2-7 NA TRBV7-6 CASSQPGEGTYEQYF
TRBJ2-7 NA TRBV5-1 CASSLAPGQDAYEQYF
TRBJ2-2 NA TRBV30 CAWSVQQEEAGELFF
TRBJ2-1 NA TRBV4-1 CASSQDERESYNEQFF
TRBJ2-1 NA TRBV4-1 CASSQSGPGVSSYNEQFF
TRBJ2-1 NA TRBV5-1 CASSRDRGSYNEQFF
TRBJ1-5 few TRBV7-9 CASSAGTGIRQPQHF
TRBJ2-1 NA TRBV5-1 CASSLRVTVLNEQFF
TRBJ1-1 NA TRBV9 CASSVAGVGTEAFF
TRBJ2-7 once TRBV30 CAWSRGSEQYF
TRBJ2-2 NA TRBV29-1 CSVSTGTSRTGELFF
TRBJ2-2 NA TRBV5-1 CASSTGTGRTGELFF
TRBJ2-1 NA TRBV5-1 CASSSAGGYNEQFF
TRBJ2-7 NA TRBV15 CATSSPLGGSGRTHEQYF
TRBJ2-3 NA TRBV4-1 CASSQVQILITDTQYF
TRBJ1-1 NA TRBV6-1 CASSDTPSNTEAFF
TRBJ1-2 NA TRBV29-1 CSVEGWGDYGYTF
TRBJ1-4 NA TRBV6-5 CASSRQSKGNEKLFF
TRBJ2-7 NA TRBV6-5 CASSTRHLVNYEQYF
TRBJ1-3 once TRBV5-4 CASSLSGYSGNTIYF
TRBJ1-5 NA TRBV5-6 CASSLGDRYGQPQHF
TRBJ1-1 NA TRBV6-5 CASNRGGTYTEAFF
TRBJ2-7 NA TRBV7-6 CASSSDSFGSYEQYF
TRBJ2-1 NA TRBV27 CASSLGTRGPPRYNEQFF
TRBJ2-2 NA TRBV5-1 CASSSRQGMNTGELFF
TRBJ2-1 NA TRBV6-5 CASSLGGLSPNEQFF
TRBJ2-1 once TRBV2 CASSGSGRASEEREQFF
TRBJ2-1 NA TRBV10-3 CAISSSGSYNEQFF
TRBJ2-7 NA TRBV4-1 CASSQRSSYEQYF
TRBJ2-1 NA TRBV14 CASGGGLGFYNEQFF
TRBJ2-7 NA TRBV2 CASSVGQENYEQYF
TRBJ1-3 NA TRBV15 CATSRDRVLGTIYF
TRBJ2-3 NA TRBV6-1 CASSERGGSPSTDTQYF
TRBJ1-1 once TRBV5-1 CASSFRGNEAFF
TRBJ2-4 NA TRBV5-6 CASSLTGVAKNIQYF
TRBJ1-1 NA TRBV28 CAGGTAKDF
TRBJ2-7 few TRBV28 CASMLQSDVYEQYF
TRBJ2-2 once TRBV11-3 CASSLARGNNGELFF
TRBJ1-5 NA TRBV27 CASRLSYFDPGQGAGQPQHF
TRBJ2-1 NA TRBV27 CASSPETSYNEQFF
TRBJ2-1 NA TRBV6-4 CASSDSSGSYNEQFF
TRBJ2-2 NA TRBV2 CASSHRGLSNTGELFF
TRBJ2-4 NA TRBV7-8 CASSLGGRNIQYF
TRBJ1-5 NA TRBV4-1 CASSHAGSNQPQHF
TRBJ2-1 NA TRBV4-2 CASSQVRGSSYNEQFF
TRBJ2-7 few TRBV6-5 CASSRNIAPYEQYF
TRBJ2-7 NA TRBV7-9 CASSGRGRPSYEQYF
TRBJ1-1 NA TRBV30 CAWSHEQAIEAFF
TRBJ2-7 NA TRBV5-1 CASSHRWDRDSYEQYF
TRBJ2-3 NA TRBV6-1 CASSVRLAGVADTQYF
TRBJ1-5 NA TRBV18 CASSTGTGGGQPQHF